The 14 T cell receptor beta chains given below trace back to one sample, sequenced in a study of T-cell memory formation after mild COVID-19. TCRdb re-called the 5' RACE reads through MiXCR, storing one row per CDR3 protein. The table shows fewer than 700,000 distinct CDR3 sequences, with roughly 18% occurring only once. What was sequenced was PBMCs or a T cell subset sorted from them (not recorded which). Receptor source: an adult woman who had mild COVID-19 (a few samples of this study predate the infection). Cell type and time point are not known.

The chain has TRBV11-2 and TRBJ2-2, with 11 bases aligning to TRBD2. Germline CDR1 and CDR2: SGHAT and FQNNGV. The CDR3 contains 16 residues. Losses at the gene ends were 2 bases for V and 5 bases for J; bases not matched to a gene: 4. The CDR3 coding sequence is TGTGCCAGCAGCTTAATGGCTAGCGGGGGGACCGGGGAGCTGTTTTTT. Its protein is CASSLMASGGTGELFF. Full variable domain (outside the CDR3, taken from reference TRBV11-2 and TRBJ2-2): EAGVAQSPRYKIIEKRQSVAFWCNPISGHATLYWYQQILGQGPKLLIQFQNNGVVDDSQLPKDRFSAERLKGVDSTLKIQPAKLEDSAVYLCASSLMASGGTGELFFGEGSRLTVL.

This clonotype was detected only a few times. The chain employs TRBV7-9 and TRBJ1-5, with a possible D match to TRBD1 (5 bases). V was trimmed by 4 bases and J by 6 bases, leaving 13 bases between them. Germline lookup yields CDR1 SEHNR and CDR2 FQNEAQ (reference sequence). The length of the CDR3 is 14 residues. CDR3 protein: CASSSGILLQPQHF. The CDR3 nucleotides are TGTGCCAGCAGCTCAGGGATCCTACTTCAGCCCCAGCATTTT.

The chain joins TRBV30 to TRBJ2-7; D unresolved. This CDR3 is 14 amino acids long. CDR1 and CDR2 (germline): GTSNPN, SVGIG (reference sequence). Trimming left V 3 bases short and J 0 bases short, with 12 bases between. CDR3 nucleotides: TGTGCCTGGAGCATTGACGAGGCCTCCTACGAGCAGTACTTC. Residues: CAWSIDEASYEQYF. The variable domain in full, completed from reference TRBV30 and TRBJ2-7, reads SQTIHQWPATLVQPVGSPLSLECTVEGTSNPNLYWYRQAAGRGLQLLFYSVGIGQISSEVPQNLSASRPQDRQFILSSKKLLLSDSGFYLCAWSIDEASYEQYFGPGTRLTVT.

The chain couples TRBV5-1 to TRBJ2-3, with D hard to call. This CDR3 spans 16 amino acids. Germline V gene lookup returns CDR1 SGHRS and CDR2 YFSETQ. The V end was cut by 0 bases, the J end by 2 bases, with 13 bases between. The chain's CDR3 is CASSLGASSITDTQYF. The CDR3 DNA sequence: TGCGCCAGCAGCTTGGGGGCTAGTTCTATCACAGATACGCAGTATTTT.

This clonotype was detected ten times or more. The chain couples TRBV7-3 to TRBJ2-1; TRBD1 is a possible D gene (5 bases). Trimming took 5 bases from V and 4 from J, leaving 9 bases between them. The CDR3 length is 13 residues. In germline, CDR1 is SGHTA, CDR2 FQGTGA. CDR3 protein: CASSATGYNEQFF. The CDR3 DNA is TGTGCCAGCAGCGCAACAGGATACAATGAGCAGTTCTTC.

This clonotype has more than one count but fewer than ten. The rearrangement joins TRBV3-1 to TRBJ2-3; D unresolved. Per the germline V gene, CDR1 is LGHDT and CDR2 is YNNKEL (reference sequence). The CDR3 length is 17 residues. The germline V and J ends were trimmed by 0 bases and 1 base, with 14 bases remaining between them. The CDR3 region has the DNA TGTGCCAGCAGCCAAGAATTCCCGTCCACCGGCACAGATACGCAGTATTTT. Amino acids: CASSQEFPSTGTDTQYF.

Only a few counts were recorded for this clonotype. The chain couples TRBV18 to TRBJ1-4, with 7 bases fitting TRBD1. CDR1 and CDR2 from the germline V gene are KGHSH and LQKENI. After removal of 2 bases from V and 2 bases from J, the junction contained 5 bases not matched to a gene. The CDR3 length is 16 residues. As DNA, the CDR3 is TGTGCCAGCTCACCAGGACTGGGACAGACTAATGAAAAACTGTTTTTT. Translation gives CASSPGLGQTNEKLFF.

The V and J genes are TRBV27 and TRBJ2-7; the D is unclear. This CDR3 has 14 amino acids. Trimming stripped 6 bases from V and 7 bases from J, with 19 bases between. Looked up from germline, CDR1 is MNHEY and CDR2 is SMNVEV (reference sequence). In nucleotides, the CDR3 is TGTGCCAGCAGCGCCACGAACCCCCTTTTAGAGCAGTACTTC. Its protein is CASSATNPLLEQYF.

This chain uses TRBV5-4 with TRBJ2-1; the D is unclear. Trimming cost V 4 bases and J 8 bases, with 10 bases left between them. The germline CDR1 and CDR2 sequences are SGHNT and YYREEE (reference sequence). CDR3 size: 12 residues. CDR3 amino acids: CASSGRNYEQFF. The CDR3 DNA follows: TGTGCCAGCAGCGGAAGGAATTATGAGCAGTTCTTC. Full variable domain (outside the CDR3, taken from reference TRBV5-4 and TRBJ2-1): ETGVTQSPTHLIKTRGQQVTLRCSSQSGHNTVSWYQQALGQGPQFIFQYYREEENGRGNFPPRFSGLQFPNYSSELNVNALELDDSALYLCASSGRNYEQFFGPGTRLTVL.

This clonotype was observed a few times. The rearrangement joins TRBV4-3 to TRBJ2-7; TRBD2 matches 7 bases. CDR1 is LGHNA, CDR2 YSLEER, per germline. V was pared by 0 bases and J by 7 bases, with 15 bases of the junction left unmatched. This CDR3 spans 17 amino acids. The CDR3 protein is CASSQELRRERLGEQYF. CDR3 DNA sequence: TGCGCCAGCAGCCAAGAACTACGGCGGGAGCGGCTTGGAGAGCAGTACTTC.

Concerning this clonotype: At one boundary the junction diverges from the germline segment, which might be a read error. The rearrangement uses TRBV12-3 or TRBV12-4 and TRBJ1-4, with D unresolved. This CDR3 has 13 amino acids. CDR3 protein: CASSLAARTAVIF. CDR3 coding DNA: TGTGCCAGCAGTTTAGCAGCGAGAACAGCGGTGATTTTT.

The chain combines TRBV4-2 with TRBJ2-7, with 9 bases that match TRBD2. CDR3 length equals 16 residues. The ends lost 0 bases at V and 3 bases at J; junction bases unmatched: 6. Germline values: CDR1 LGHNA, CDR2 YNFKEQ. The CDR3 sequence is CASSQDPGLANYEQYF. In DNA form, the CDR3 reads TGTGCCAGCAGCCAAGATCCGGGACTAGCTAACTACGAGCAGTACTTC.

This clonotype was seen ten or more times. The chain combines TRBV27 with TRBJ2-7; D gene ambiguous. Germline CDR1 and CDR2: MNHEY and SMNVEV (reference sequence). V was clipped by 2 bases and J by 0 bases, with 14 bases between them. The CDR3 contains 16 residues. CDR3 protein: CASSLGPDPPSYEQYF. The DNA for the CDR3 is TGTGCCAGCAGTTTAGGGCCGGACCCTCCCTCCTACGAGCAGTACTTC.

This clonotype has more than one count but fewer than ten. The rearrangement links TRBV7-8 to TRBJ2-7; D unclear. V lost 4 bases to trimming and J lost 3 bases, with 16 bases between them. Germline V gene sequence: CDR1 SGHVS, CDR2 FQNEAQ. This CDR3 has 15 residues. DNA for the CDR3: TGTGCCAGCAGCTCCACGGTGGATTTACGCTACGAGCAGTACTTC. Protein product: CASSSTVDLRYEQYF.